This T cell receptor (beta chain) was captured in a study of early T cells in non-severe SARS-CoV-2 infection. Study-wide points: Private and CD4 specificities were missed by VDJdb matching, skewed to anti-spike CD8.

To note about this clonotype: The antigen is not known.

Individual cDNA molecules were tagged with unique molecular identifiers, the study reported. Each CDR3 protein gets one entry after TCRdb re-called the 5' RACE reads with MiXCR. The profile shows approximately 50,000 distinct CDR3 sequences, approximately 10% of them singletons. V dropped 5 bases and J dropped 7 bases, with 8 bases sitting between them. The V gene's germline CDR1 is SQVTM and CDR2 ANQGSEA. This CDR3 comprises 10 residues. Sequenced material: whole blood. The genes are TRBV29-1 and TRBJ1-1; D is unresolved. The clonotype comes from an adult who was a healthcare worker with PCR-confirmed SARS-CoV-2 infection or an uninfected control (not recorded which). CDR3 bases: TGCAGCGTTTTGGTGAATGAAGCTTTCTTT. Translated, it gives CSVLVNEAFF.